One sample yielded the 27 T cell receptor beta chains listed below, sequenced in a study of blood T cell repertoires in COVID-19. Clones were read by immunoSEQ multiplex PCR, and TCRdb kept only the in-frame ones, dropping some. The table lists 90,000 to 150,000 clones, 65% to 80% of them singletons. Material for sequencing was peripheral blood. The receptors stem from a human donor with acute or convalescent COVID-19. The donor label of this sample is uncertain.

V gene TRBV7-8 combines with J gene TRBJ1-1; 9 bases are a match to TRBD1. From germline, CDR1 is SGHVS and CDR2 FQNEAQ. Unmatched junction bases numbered 11, after V lost 5 bases and J lost 4 bases. The CDR3 is made up of 16 amino acids. The CDR3 DNA is TGTGCCAGCAGCCTACAGAGGACAGGGGAGGGCACTGAAGCTTTCTTT. Translation gives CASSLQRTGEGTEAFF.

The chain combines TRBV11-2 with TRBJ2-5; the D gene is possibly TRBD2 (6 bases). This CDR3 has 11 residues. V was clipped by 6 bases and J by 5 bases, with 7 bases between them. The germline gives CDR1 SGHAT, CDR2 FQNNGV. The CDR3 region is CASRGGETQYF. The CDR3 DNA is TGTGCCAGCAGAGGAGGGGAGACCCAGTACTTC. Supplemented by reference TRBV11-2 and TRBJ2-5, the full variable domain reads EAGVAQSPRYKIIEKRQSVAFWCNPISGHATLYWYQQILGQGPKLLIQFQNNGVVDDSQLPKDRFSAERLKGVDSTLKIQPAKLEDSAVYLCASRGGETQYFGPGTRLLVL.

This clone has a count of ten or more. The chain uses TRBV11-2 and TRBJ2-2; possible D gene TRBD1, 6 bases. V lost 3 bases to trimming and J lost 5 bases, with 13 bases between them. The CDR3 covers 15 residues. Germline V gene lookup returns CDR1 SGHAT and CDR2 FQNNGV. CDR3: CASSLRGSPTGELFF. As DNA, the CDR3 is TGTGCCAGCAGCTTGAGGGGGTCTCCGACCGGGGAGCTGTTTTTT.

This clone turned up a few times. The rearrangement uses TRBV5-6 and TRBJ1-1; D is uncertain. The CDR3 is made up of 11 amino acids. Trimming took off 4 bases at V and 3 bases at J, with 4 bases between the two ends. CDR1 is SGHDT and CDR2 is YYEEEE in the germline V gene. The DNA for the CDR3 is TGTGCCAGCAGCCGGGACACTGAAGCTTTCTTT. Translated: CASSRDTEAFF.

The table lists this clone with many counts. The CDR3 DNA is TGCGCCAGCAGCCAAGGCCGAGGGTGGAACACTGAAGCTTTCTTT. Residues: CASSQGRGWNTEAFF. The V gene is TRBV4-1, the J gene TRBJ1-1, with D uncertain. There are 15 residues in the CDR3. The germline V and J ends were trimmed by 1 base and 1 base, with 10 bases remaining between them. Germline CDR1 is MGHRA and CDR2 is YSYEKL.

This clone was found a few times. The V and J genes are TRBV24-1 and TRBJ1-2; D not certain. Germline V gene data show CDR1 as KGHDR and CDR2 as SFDVKD. CDR3 size: 11 residues. The V and J ends lost 5 bases and 8 bases respectively, with 8 bases between them. The CDR3 reads CATSAGLGYTF. CDR3 in DNA: TGTGCCACCAGTGCGGGTCTGGGCTACACCTTC.

The chain has TRBV5-5 and TRBJ2-5; the match to TRBD1 covers 10 bases. J gave up 4 bases and V 4 bases, and 7 bases lay outside the gene matches. The CDR3 loop spans 15 amino acids. Germline values: CDR1 SGHKS, CDR2 YYEKEE (reference sequence). CDR3 sequence: CASSREGQGIETQYF. CDR3 coding DNA: TGTGCCAGCAGCAGAGAGGGACAGGGGATAGAGACCCAGTACTTC.

The CDR3 sequence: CASSTYRGLEQYV. Written as DNA, the CDR3 is TGTGCCAGCAGCACTTACAGGGGTTTAGAGCAGTACGTC. The V and J genes are TRBV7-2 and TRBJ2-7, with 7 bases that match TRBD1. V trimming: 5 bases; J trimming: 7 bases; junction bases outside the gene matches: 8. Germline V lookup: CDR1 SGHTA, CDR2 FQGNSA. This CDR3 comprises 13 residues.

J is TRBJ2-1 and V is TRBV7-8; the D gene is possibly TRBD2 (6 bases). The CDR3 consists of 16 residues. Germline V gene sequence: CDR1 SGHVS, CDR2 FQNEAQ. Trimming removed 2 bases at V and 3 bases at J, with 14 bases between. CDR3 in amino acids: CASSLHGGGVYNEQFF. In DNA form, the CDR3 reads TGTGCCAGCAGCTTACACGGCGGAGGGGTCTACAATGAGCAGTTCTTC. Combining the CDR3 with reference TRBV7-8 and TRBJ2-1 gives the whole variable domain GAGVSQSPRYKVAKRGQDVALRCDPISGHVSLFWYQQALGQGPEFLTYFQNEAQLDKSGLPSDRFFAERPEGSVSTLKIQRTQQEDSAVYLCASSLHGGGVYNEQFFGPGTRLTVL.

This clone turned up a few times. The J gene is TRBJ1-6, the V gene TRBV5-1; 9 bases fit TRBD1. V lost 3 bases and J lost 5; bases outside the gene matches: 9. Germline V CDR1 and CDR2: SGHRS, YFSETQ. CDR3 length: 17 residues. The CDR3: CASSSQTGGSNNSPLHF. The CDR3 coding sequence is TGCGCCAGCAGCTCGCAAACAGGGGGCTCGAATAATTCACCCCTCCACTTT.

The V and J genes are TRBV4-1 and TRBJ2-2; perhaps TRBD1 as D (5 bases). The CDR3 runs 15 residues. CDR1 and CDR2 (germline): MGHRA, YSYEKL. V lost 5 bases, J lost 3 bases, and 13 bases lay in between. The CDR3 region has the DNA TGCGCCAGCAGCGAACCTGGGGCCCACACCGGGGAGCTGTTTTTT. It is translated as CASSEPGAHTGELFF.

The chain joins TRBV21-1 to TRBJ1-1; TRBD1 was called by the table and not checked on the DNA. TRBV21-1 is noted as a pseudogene. The CDR3 is made up of 16 amino acids. The DNA for the CDR3 is TGTGCCAGCAGCACCCGACAGAGACCCATGAACACTGAAGCTTTCTTT. This encodes CASSTRQRPMNTEAFF.

This rearrangement joins TRBV5-1 to TRBJ2-5, with TRBD2 identical over 13 bases. Losses at the gene ends were 3 bases for V and 4 bases for J; bases not matched to a gene: 9. Looked up from germline, CDR1 is SGHRS and CDR2 is YFSETQ. The CDR3 length is 17 residues. For the CDR3, the DNA is TGCGCCAGCAGCTCCAAACTAGCGGGGGGGCTGGTAGAGACCCAGTACTTC. Protein sequence: CASSSKLAGGLVETQYF.

This chain connects TRBV2 to TRBJ1-2; tentatively, D is TRBD1 (5 bases). Trimming cost V 2 bases and J 4 bases, with 17 bases left between them. Looked up from germline, CDR1 is SNHLY and CDR2 is FYNNEI. This CDR3 comprises 16 residues. This CDR3 reads CASSEPPHGGVYGYTF. The CDR3 coding sequence is TGTGCCAGCAGTGAACCCCCCCACGGAGGGGTCTATGGCTACACCTTC.

V usage is TRBV5-1 and J usage is TRBJ2-7; D perhaps matches TRBD1 (6 bases). V was shortened by 6 bases and J by 1 base, with 14 bases between the two germline ends. The CDR3 is 14 amino acids. CDR1 and CDR2 from the germline V gene are SGHRS and YFSETQ. The CDR3 DNA reads TGCGCCAGCACTGGGACACACCGTTCCTACGAGCAGTACTTC. This encodes CASTGTHRSYEQYF.

The chain couples TRBV19 to TRBJ1-1; weak D call: TRBD1 (5 bases). V lost 5 bases, J lost 0 bases, and 16 bases lay in between. From germline, CDR1 is LNHDA and CDR2 SQIVND (reference sequence). The CDR3 extends over 16 amino acids. The CDR3 sequence: CASSPRGEHLNTEAFF. The CDR3 DNA follows: TGTGCCAGTAGTCCCCGGGGGGAACACCTGAACACTGAAGCTTTCTTT.

V usage is TRBV9 and J usage is TRBJ1-2; weak D call: TRBD1 (6 bases). Germline V gene lookup returns CDR1 SGDLS and CDR2 YYNGEE. The CDR3 loop spans 15 amino acids. V was pared by 3 bases and J by 7 bases, with 19 bases between. The CDR3 reads CASSGGTLPSVGYTF. The CDR3, as DNA: TGTGCCAGCAGCGGTGGGACACTGCCTTCTGTTGGCTACACCTTC.

The V call is TRBV6-5, the J call TRBJ2-5; 8 bases match TRBD2. V lost 6 bases and J lost 4; bases outside the gene matches: 7. The CDR3 spans 14 residues. Germline V gene data show CDR1 as MNHEY and CDR2 as SVGAGI. This CDR3 is CASRVSGGRETQYF. CDR3 DNA sequence: TGTGCCAGCAGGGTATCGGGGGGGCGAGAGACCCAGTACTTC.

The gene calls are TRBV7-3 and TRBJ2-5; 9 bases are shared with TRBD2. Germline assignment: CDR1 SGHTA and CDR2 FQGTGA. With 5 bases clipped from V and 5 bases from J, the junction kept 6 bases outside the gene matches. The CDR3 is 14 amino acids. Here the CDR3 DNA reads TGTGCCAGCAGCACAAATGGACTAGCGGAGACCCAGTACTTC. As protein: CASSTNGLAETQYF. Using reference TRBV7-3 and TRBJ2-5 for the parts outside the CDR3, the full variable domain is GAGVSQTPSNKVTEKGKYVELRCDPISGHTALYWYRQSLGQGPEFLIYFQGTGAADDSGLPNDRFFAVRPEGSVSTLKIQRTERGDSAVYLCASSTNGLAETQYFGPGTRLLVL.

The V call is TRBV6-5, the J call TRBJ1-3; TRBD1 matches at 7 bases. Germline CDR1 reads MNHEY; CDR2 reads SVGAGI. V shed 7 bases and J 4 bases; nucleotides not matched to a gene: 10. The length of the CDR3 is 15 residues. The CDR3 region is CASTVQPGQGNTIYF. CDR3 coding DNA: TGTGCCAGCACTGTACAACCGGGACAGGGAAACACCATATATTTT.

This clone was seen a handful of times. This chain uses TRBV5-1 with TRBJ1-6; 8 nucleotides align to TRBD1. This CDR3 region has 16 residues. With V trimmed by 4 bases and J by 0 bases, 3 bases remained unmatched. Germline V gene lookup returns CDR1 SGHRS and CDR2 YFSETQ. The CDR3 DNA sequence: TGCGCCAGCAGCCGACAGGGGAGCTCCTATAATTCACCCCTCCACTTT. The encoded protein is CASSRQGSSYNSPLHF.

This rearrangement joins TRBV5-1 to TRBJ2-3; tentatively, D is TRBD1 (5 bases). The CDR3 is 15 amino acids. Germline assignment: CDR1 SGHRS and CDR2 YFSETQ. Deletions cut 4 bases from V and 2 bases from J, with 14 bases between. CDR3 protein: CASSPRSRATDTQYF. CDR3 bases: TGCGCCAGCAGCCCGAGAAGCAGGGCCACAGATACGCAGTATTTT. The complete variable domain, with remaining parts taken from reference TRBV5-1 and TRBJ2-3, reads KAGVTQTPRYLIKTRGQQVTLSCSPISGHRSVSWYQQTPGQGLQFLFEYFSETQRNKGNFPGRFSGRQFSNSRSEMNVSTLELGDSALYLCASSPRSRATDTQYFGPGTRLTVL.

The chain couples TRBV4-1 to TRBJ2-1; 10 bases are a match to TRBD2. The CDR3 loop spans 15 amino acids. V lost 0 bases to trimming and J lost 4 bases; unmatched junction nucleotides: 0. Germline V gene data show CDR1 as MGHRA and CDR2 as YSYEKL. The CDR3, as DNA: TGCGCCAGCAGCCAAGAGACTAGCGGGTACAATGAGCAGTTCTTC. It encodes CASSQETSGYNEQFF.

This clone was seen only a few times. The chain employs TRBV7-6 and TRBJ2-7; the D gene is possibly TRBD1 (6 bases). Deletions cut 1 base from V and 0 bases from J, with 10 bases between. The CDR3 is 15 amino acids. Germline V CDR1 and CDR2: SGHVS, FNYEAQ. CDR3: CASSLDRDNSYEQYV. The DNA of the CDR3 is TGTGCCAGCAGCTTAGACCGGGACAACTCCTACGAGCAGTACGTC.

J is TRBJ1-2 and V is TRBV5-1; TRBD1 matches 9 bases. The V segment lost 1 base and the J segment 4 bases; nucleotides outside the gene matches: 5. The CDR3 is 15 residues long. Looked up from germline, CDR1 is SGHRS and CDR2 is YFSETQ. CDR3 in DNA: TGCGCCAGCAGCTTGAACAGGGGGCAAGGCTATGGCTACACCTTC. It translates to CASSLNRGQGYGYTF.

This chain connects TRBV27 to TRBJ2-3; 7 positions match TRBD2. The V segment lost 9 bases and the J segment 5 bases; nucleotides outside the gene matches: 14. The CDR3 consists of 15 residues. CDR1 and CDR2 (germline): MNHEY, SMNVEV (reference sequence). The CDR3 nucleotides read TGTGCCAGTTCTATATGGGGACTAAGGGAAGATACGCAGTATTTT. Translating it yields CASSIWGLREDTQYF.

V usage is TRBV28 and J usage is TRBJ1-5, with D possibly matching TRBD1 (6 bases). In germline, CDR1 is MDHEN, CDR2 SYDVKM. The CDR3 contains 14 residues. Trimming stripped 2 bases from V and 4 bases from J, with 9 bases between. The CDR3 region is CASSLDRINQPQHF. The CDR3 bases are TGTGCCAGCAGTTTAGACAGGATAAATCAGCCCCAGCATTTT.